Following are 12 T cell receptor beta chains from one sample sequenced in a study of beta chain features in type 1 diabetes. Sequenced material consisted of expressed TCRB transcripts (all of the isolated RNA was reverse transcribed). Libraries were prepared by immunoSEQ multiplex PCR; TCRdb keeps only in-frame clonotypes and omits some of them. There are 10,000 to 15,000 clones in the sample; over 40% occur only once, and about 1% lies in the top ten. Sequencing was carried out using stem cell memory CD4+ T cells from blood. These receptors all stem from a man aged 18 to 30 in good health.

The rearrangement uses TRBV11-2 and TRBJ2-1; D is unclear. Per the germline V gene, CDR1 is SGHAT and CDR2 is FQNNGV. Trimming pared 5 bases from V and 9 bases from J, leaving 8 bases between. CDR3 length: 11 residues. This CDR3 is CASSPKSEQFF. The CDR3 coding sequence is TGTGCCAGCAGCCCGAAGAGTGAGCAGTTCTTC.

There are a few counts of this clone. V and J are TRBV4-1 and TRBJ1-1; D perhaps matches TRBD1 (5 bases). V was clipped by 7 bases and J by 6 bases, with 18 bases between them. The CDR3 contains 14 residues. The germline gives CDR1 MGHRA, CDR2 YSYEKL. The CDR3 loop is CASTQTALLPEAFF. The CDR3 DNA reads TGCGCCAGCACCCAGACAGCCCTCCTTCCTGAAGCTTTCTTT.

The sample holds a few counts of this clone. The V call is TRBV15, the J call TRBJ1-5, with D perhaps matching TRBD1 (5 bases). Germline V gene sequence: CDR1 LNHNV, CDR2 YYDKDF (reference sequence). This CDR3 contains 14 residues. V lost 0 bases, J lost 7 bases, and 10 bases lay in between. The CDR3: CATSRERGGQPQHF. The CDR3 bases are TGTGCCACCAGCAGAGAGAGGGGAGGACAGCCCCAGCATTTT.

This clone turned up a few times. This chain connects TRBV9 to TRBJ2-3; 12 bases match TRBD2. The ends lost 3 bases at V and 1 base at J; junction bases unmatched: 6. Germline CDR1 reads SGDLS; CDR2 reads YYNGEE. The CDR3 loop spans 17 amino acids. The CDR3 nucleotides read TGTGCCAGCAGCGCCGGACTAGCGGGGTCTGGCACAGATACGCAGTATTTT. Amino acids: CASSAGLAGSGTDTQYF. Variable domain in full (rest from reference TRBV9 and TRBJ2-3): DSGVTQTPKHLITATGQRVTLRCSPRSGDLSVYWYQQSLDQGLQFLIQYYNGEERAKGNILERFSAQQFPDLHSELNLSSLELGDSALYFCASSAGLAGSGTDTQYFGPGTRLTVL.

The chain is built from TRBV11-2 and TRBJ2-5, with TRBD1 matching over 8 bases. J gave up 2 bases and V 6 bases, and 11 bases lay outside the gene matches. The CDR3 has 16 amino acids. CDR1 SGHAT and CDR2 FQNNGV come from the germline V gene. The CDR3 nucleotides read TGTGCCAGCAGTTCTTGGCAGGGGGCCTCACAAGAGACCCAGTACTTC. Its protein is CASSSWQGASQETQYF.

This clone was counted only a few times. The rearrangement joins TRBV6-1 to TRBJ2-7; a possible D gene is TRBD1 (5 bases). The CDR3 totals 14 residues. Germline loops: CDR1 MNHNS, CDR2 SASEGT. The V end was cut by 5 bases, the J end by 0 bases, with 11 bases between. Written as DNA, the CDR3 is TGTGCCAGCAGTCGAGACAGAAGCTCCTACGAGCAGTACTTC. Encoded protein: CASSRDRSSYEQYF.

This sequence joins TRBV4-2 and TRBJ2-5, with D tentatively TRBD2 (7 bases). With the DNA end fitting TRBJ2-7 better, the J assignment may be wrong. The CDR3 has 14 amino acids. The germline gives CDR1 LGHNA, CDR2 YNFKEQ. The CDR3 region is CASGAGGRLNEQYF. CDR3 coding DNA: TGTGCCAGCGGAGCCGGGGGGCGACTAAACGAGCAGTACTTC.

The chain recombines TRBV11-2 with TRBJ1-4; tentative D call: TRBD1 (5 bases). Germline CDR1 is SGHAT and CDR2 is FQNNGV. V dropped 1 base and J dropped 8 bases, with 11 bases sitting between them. The CDR3 is 14 amino acids. The CDR3 is CASSLGDGGEKLFF. The DNA of the CDR3 is TGTGCCAGCAGCTTAGGGGATGGGGGGGAAAAACTGTTTTTT.

This rearrangement joins TRBV5-6 to TRBJ1-2; D may be TRBD1 (6 bases). Trimming took off 0 bases at V and 3 bases at J, with 12 bases between the two ends. Germline CDR1 reads SGHDT; CDR2 reads YYEEEE. The CDR3 loop spans 15 amino acids. The CDR3, as DNA: TGTGCCAGCAGCTTGGCTCCAGGGGAGTACTATGGCTACACCTTC. Protein product: CASSLAPGEYYGYTF. Drawing the rest from reference TRBV5-6 and TRBJ1-2, the complete variable domain is DAGVTQSPTHLIKTRGQQVTLRCSPKSGHDTVSWYQQALGQGPQFIFQYYEEEERQRGNFPDRFSGHQFPNYSSELNVNALLLGDSALYLCASSLAPGEYYGYTFGSGTRLTVV.

The chain joins TRBV7-2 to TRBJ2-2; TRBD1 aligns across 10 bases. V trimming: 5 bases; J trimming: 8 bases; junction bases outside the gene matches: 8. Germline V gene lookup returns CDR1 SGHTA and CDR2 FQGNSA. The CDR3 is 15 residues long. The CDR3 loop is CASSQKDRGPGELFF. The DNA of the CDR3 is TGTGCCAGCAGCCAAAAAGACAGGGGGCCAGGGGAGCTGTTTTTT.

For this clone: One end of the junction does not line up with germline, which may come from a read error. The chain is built from TRBV2 and TRBJ1-5; maybe TRBD1 (6 bases). CDR1 is SNHLY and CDR2 is FYNNEI in the germline V gene. The CDR3 runs 12 residues. Here the CDR3 DNA reads TGTGCCAGCAGTGAATACAGGGCCACTGTAGCATTT. Protein sequence: CASSEYRATVAF.

V and J are TRBV9 and TRBJ2-2, with D tentatively TRBD1 (6 bases). Germline V CDR1 and CDR2: SGDLS, YYNGEE. The CDR3 consists of 16 residues. Trimming took off 4 bases at V and 0 bases at J, with 13 bases between the two ends. CDR3 bases: TGTGCCAGCAGCCAGGACAGTTTCGCGAACACCGGGGAGCTGTTTTTT. Protein: CASSQDSFANTGELFF.